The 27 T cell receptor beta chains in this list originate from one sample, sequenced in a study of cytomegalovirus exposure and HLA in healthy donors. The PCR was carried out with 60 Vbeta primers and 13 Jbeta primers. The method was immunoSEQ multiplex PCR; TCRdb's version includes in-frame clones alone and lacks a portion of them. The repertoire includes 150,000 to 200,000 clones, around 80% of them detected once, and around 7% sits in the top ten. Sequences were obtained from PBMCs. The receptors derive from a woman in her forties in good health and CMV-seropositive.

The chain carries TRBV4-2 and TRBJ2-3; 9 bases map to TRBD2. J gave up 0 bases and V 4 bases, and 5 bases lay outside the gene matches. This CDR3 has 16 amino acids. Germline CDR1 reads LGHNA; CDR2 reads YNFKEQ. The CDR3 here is CASSLRLADSTDTQYF. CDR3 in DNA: TGTGCCAGCAGCCTTCGACTAGCGGATAGCACAGATACGCAGTATTTT.

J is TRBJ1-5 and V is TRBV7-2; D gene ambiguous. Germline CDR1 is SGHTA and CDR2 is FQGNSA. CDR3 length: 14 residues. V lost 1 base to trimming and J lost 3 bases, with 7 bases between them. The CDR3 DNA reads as TGTGCCAGCAGCTTAGTCGGGTACAATCAGCCCCAGCATTTT. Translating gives CASSLVGYNQPQHF.

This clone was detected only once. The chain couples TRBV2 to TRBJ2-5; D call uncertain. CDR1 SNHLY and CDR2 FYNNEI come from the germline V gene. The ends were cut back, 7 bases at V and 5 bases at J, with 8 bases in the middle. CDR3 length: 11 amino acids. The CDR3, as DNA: TGTGCCAGCAAACTCTCGGAGACCCAGTACTTC. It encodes CASKLSETQYF.

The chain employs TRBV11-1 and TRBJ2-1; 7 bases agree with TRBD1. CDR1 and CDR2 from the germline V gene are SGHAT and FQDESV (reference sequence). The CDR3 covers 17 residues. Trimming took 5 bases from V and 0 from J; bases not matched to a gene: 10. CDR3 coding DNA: TGTGCCAGCAGCCAACTAGGACAGGCCAGCTCCTACAATGAGCAGTTCTTC. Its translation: CASSQLGQASSYNEQFF.

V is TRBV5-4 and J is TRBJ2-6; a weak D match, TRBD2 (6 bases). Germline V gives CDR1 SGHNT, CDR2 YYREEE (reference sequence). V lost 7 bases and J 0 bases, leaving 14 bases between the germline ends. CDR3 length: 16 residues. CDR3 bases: TGTGCCAGCGGGAGGCAGGGATCCTCTGGGGCCAACGTCCTGACTTTC. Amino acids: CASGRQGSSGANVLTF.

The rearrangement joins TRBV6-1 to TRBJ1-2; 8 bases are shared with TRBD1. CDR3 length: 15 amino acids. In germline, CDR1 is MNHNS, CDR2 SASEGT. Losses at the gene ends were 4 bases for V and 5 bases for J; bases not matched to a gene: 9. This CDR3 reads CASSAHIQGAYGYTF. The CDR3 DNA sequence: TGTGCCAGCAGTGCCCACATCCAGGGGGCGTATGGCTACACCTTC.

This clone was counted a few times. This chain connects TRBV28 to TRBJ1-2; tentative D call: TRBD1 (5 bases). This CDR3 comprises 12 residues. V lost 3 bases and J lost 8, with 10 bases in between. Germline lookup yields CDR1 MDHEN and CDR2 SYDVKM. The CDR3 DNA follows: TGTGCCAGCAGTTTTGGGGCGGCAGGCTACACCTTC. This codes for CASSFGAAGYTF.

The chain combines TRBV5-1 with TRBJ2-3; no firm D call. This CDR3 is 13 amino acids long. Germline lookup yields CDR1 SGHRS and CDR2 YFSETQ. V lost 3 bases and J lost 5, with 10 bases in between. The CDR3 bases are TGCGCCAGCAGCTCCCTATTTGGAGATACGCAGTATTTT. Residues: CASSSLFGDTQYF.

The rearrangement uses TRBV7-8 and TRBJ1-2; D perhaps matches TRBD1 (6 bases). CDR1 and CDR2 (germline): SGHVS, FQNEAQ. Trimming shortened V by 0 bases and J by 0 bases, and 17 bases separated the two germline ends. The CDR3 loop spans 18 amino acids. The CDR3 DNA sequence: TGTGCCAGCAGCTTAGCGGGGGGGCGACGGACCACTAACTATGGCTACACCTTC. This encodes CASSLAGGRRTTNYGYTF. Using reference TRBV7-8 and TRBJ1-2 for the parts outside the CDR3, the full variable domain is GAGVSQSPRYKVAKRGQDVALRCDPISGHVSLFWYQQALGQGPEFLTYFQNEAQLDKSGLPSDRFFAERPEGSVSTLKIQRTQQEDSAVYLCASSLAGGRRTTNYGYTFGSGTRLTVV.

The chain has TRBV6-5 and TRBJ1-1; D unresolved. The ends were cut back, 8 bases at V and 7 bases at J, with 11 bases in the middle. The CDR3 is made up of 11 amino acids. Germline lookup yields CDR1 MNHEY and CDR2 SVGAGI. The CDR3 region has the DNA TGTGCCAGCCCCGGAAGGAGTGAAGCTTTCTTT. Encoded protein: CASPGRSEAFF.

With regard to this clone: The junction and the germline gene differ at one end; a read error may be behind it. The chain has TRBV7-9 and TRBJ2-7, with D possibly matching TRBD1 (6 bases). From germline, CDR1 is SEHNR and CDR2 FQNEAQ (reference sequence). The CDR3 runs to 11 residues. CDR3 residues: CASAEGGVRLF. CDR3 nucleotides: TGTGCCAGCGCGGAAGGGGGTGTTCGTCTCTTC.

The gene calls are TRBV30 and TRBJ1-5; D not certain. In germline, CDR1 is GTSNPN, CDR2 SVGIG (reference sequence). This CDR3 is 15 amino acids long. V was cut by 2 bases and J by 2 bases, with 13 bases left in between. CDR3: CAWSTDNGGNQPQHF. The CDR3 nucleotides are TGTGCCTGGAGTACGGATAACGGAGGCAATCAGCCCCAGCATTTT. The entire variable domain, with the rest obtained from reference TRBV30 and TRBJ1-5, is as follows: SQTIHQWPATLVQPVGSPLSLECTVEGTSNPNLYWYRQAAGRGLQLLFYSVGIGQISSEVPQNLSASRPQDRQFILSSKKLLLSDSGFYLCAWSTDNGGNQPQHFGDGTRLSIL.

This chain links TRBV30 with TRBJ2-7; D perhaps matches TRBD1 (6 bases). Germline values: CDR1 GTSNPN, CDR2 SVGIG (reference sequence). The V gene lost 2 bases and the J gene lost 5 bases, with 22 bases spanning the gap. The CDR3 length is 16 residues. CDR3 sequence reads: CAWSSPKLGARNEQYF. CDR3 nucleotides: TGTGCCTGGAGTTCCCCTAAATTGGGGGCGCGGAACGAGCAGTACTTC. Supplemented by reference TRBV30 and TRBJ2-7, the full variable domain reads SQTIHQWPATLVQPVGSPLSLECTVEGTSNPNLYWYRQAAGRGLQLLFYSVGIGQISSEVPQNLSASRPQDRQFILSSKKLLLSDSGFYLCAWSSPKLGARNEQYFGPGTRLTVT.

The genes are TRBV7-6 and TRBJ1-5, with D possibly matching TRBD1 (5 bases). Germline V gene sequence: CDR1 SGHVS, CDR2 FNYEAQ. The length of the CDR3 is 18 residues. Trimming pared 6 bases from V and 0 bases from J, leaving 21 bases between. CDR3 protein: CASRIKRVGAYSNQPQHF. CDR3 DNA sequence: TGTGCCAGCAGGATCAAAAGGGTAGGGGCGTATAGCAATCAGCCCCAGCATTTT.

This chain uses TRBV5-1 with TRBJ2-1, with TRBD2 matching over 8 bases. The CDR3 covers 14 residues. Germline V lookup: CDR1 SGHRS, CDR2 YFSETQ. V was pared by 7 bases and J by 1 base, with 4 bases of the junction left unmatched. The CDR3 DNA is TGCGCCAGCTTCCGGGGGGGTTCCTACAATGAGCAGTTCTTC. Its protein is CASFRGGSYNEQFF.

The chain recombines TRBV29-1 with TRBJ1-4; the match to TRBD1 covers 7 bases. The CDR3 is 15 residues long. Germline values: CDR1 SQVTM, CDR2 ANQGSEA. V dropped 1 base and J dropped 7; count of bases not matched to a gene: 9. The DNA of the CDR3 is TGCAGCGTTGAAGGGGATAGGGGGCTGGGTGAAAAACTGTTTTTT. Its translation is CSVEGDRGLGEKLFF.

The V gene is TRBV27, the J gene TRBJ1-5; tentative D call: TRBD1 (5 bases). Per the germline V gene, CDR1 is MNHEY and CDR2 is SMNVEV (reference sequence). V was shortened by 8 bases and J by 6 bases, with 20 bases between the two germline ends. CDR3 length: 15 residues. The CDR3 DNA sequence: TGTGCCAGCTCGCCGACGGGGGATTGGAGTCAGCCCCAGCATTTT. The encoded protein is CASSPTGDWSQPQHF.

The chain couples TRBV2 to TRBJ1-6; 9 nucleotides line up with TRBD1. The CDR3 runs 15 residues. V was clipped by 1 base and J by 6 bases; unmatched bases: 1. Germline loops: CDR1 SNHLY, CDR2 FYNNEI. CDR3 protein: CASSEETGGNSPLHF. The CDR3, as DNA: TGTGCCAGCAGTGAAGAGACAGGGGGTAATTCACCCCTCCACTTT.

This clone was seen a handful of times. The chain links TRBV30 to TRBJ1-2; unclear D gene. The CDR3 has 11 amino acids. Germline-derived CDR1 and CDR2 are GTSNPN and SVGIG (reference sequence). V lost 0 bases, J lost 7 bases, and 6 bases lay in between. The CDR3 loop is CAWSVMSGYTF. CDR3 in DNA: TGTGCCTGGAGTGTGATGAGTGGCTACACCTTC.

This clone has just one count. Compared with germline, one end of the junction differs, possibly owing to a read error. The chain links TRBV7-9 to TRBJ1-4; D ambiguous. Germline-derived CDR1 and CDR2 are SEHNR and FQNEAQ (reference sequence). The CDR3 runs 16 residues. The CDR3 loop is CSSSLSRSATNEKLFF. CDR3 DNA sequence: TGTTCCAGCAGCTTATCCAGAAGTGCAACTAATGAAAAACTGTTTTTT.

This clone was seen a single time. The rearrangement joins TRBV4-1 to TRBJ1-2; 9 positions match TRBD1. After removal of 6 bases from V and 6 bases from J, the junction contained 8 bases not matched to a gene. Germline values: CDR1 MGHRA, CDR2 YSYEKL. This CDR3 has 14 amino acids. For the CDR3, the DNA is TGCGCCAGCAGGGACCACAGGGGGCATGATGGCTACACCTTC. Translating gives CASRDHRGHDGYTF.

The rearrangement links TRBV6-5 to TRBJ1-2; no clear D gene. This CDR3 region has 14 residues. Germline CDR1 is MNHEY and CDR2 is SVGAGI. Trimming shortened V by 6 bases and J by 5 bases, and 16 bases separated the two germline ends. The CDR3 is CASSKRTRGYGYTF. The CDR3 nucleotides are TGTGCCAGCAGCAAAAGGACCCGAGGGTATGGCTACACCTTC.

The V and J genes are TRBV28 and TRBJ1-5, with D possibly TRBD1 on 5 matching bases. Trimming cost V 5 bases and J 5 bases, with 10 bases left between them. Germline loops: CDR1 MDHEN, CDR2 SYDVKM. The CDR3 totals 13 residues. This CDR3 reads CASSTGSYQPQHF. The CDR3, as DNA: TGTGCCAGCAGTACAGGTTCCTATCAGCCCCAGCATTTT.

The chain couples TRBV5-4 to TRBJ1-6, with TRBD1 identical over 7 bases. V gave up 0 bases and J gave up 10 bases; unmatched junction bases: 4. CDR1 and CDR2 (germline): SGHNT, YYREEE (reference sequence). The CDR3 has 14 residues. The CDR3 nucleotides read TGTGCCAGCAGCTTGGACAGGGGTCGGTCACCCCTCCACTTT. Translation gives CASSLDRGRSPLHF.

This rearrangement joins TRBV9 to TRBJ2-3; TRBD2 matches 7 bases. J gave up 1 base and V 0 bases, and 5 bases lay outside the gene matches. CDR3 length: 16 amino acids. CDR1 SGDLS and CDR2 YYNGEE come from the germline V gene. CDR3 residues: CASSVGGSGGTDTQYF. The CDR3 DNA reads TGTGCCAGCAGCGTAGGAGGGAGCGGGGGCACAGATACGCAGTATTTT.

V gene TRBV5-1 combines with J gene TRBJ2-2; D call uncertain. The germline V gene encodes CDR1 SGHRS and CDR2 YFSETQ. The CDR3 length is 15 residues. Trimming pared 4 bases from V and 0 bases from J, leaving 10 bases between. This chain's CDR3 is CASSLGSANTGELFF. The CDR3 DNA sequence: TGCGCCAGCAGCCTAGGCAGCGCGAACACCGGGGAGCTGTTTTTT.

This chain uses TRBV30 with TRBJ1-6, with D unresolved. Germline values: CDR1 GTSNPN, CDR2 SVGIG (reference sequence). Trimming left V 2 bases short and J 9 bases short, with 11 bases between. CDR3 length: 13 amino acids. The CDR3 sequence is CAWSIGSGSPLHF. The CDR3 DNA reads TGTGCCTGGAGTATCGGGTCGGGTTCACCCCTCCACTTT.